This T cell receptor beta chain was retrieved from a study of blood T cell repertoires in COVID-19. About the research overall: Sites across the United States, Italy and Spain contributed samples from acute and convalescent COVID-19.

The CDR3 is 19 residues long. In the original processing: How many nucleated cells were present was estimated from reference gene primer amplification. Sequencing was performed with immunoSEQ multiplex PCR; in TCRdb, only in-frame clones are kept and a portion is missing. V and J calls plus clone size are reproduced from that table; the DNA served to infer D and trimming. The sample gives around 260,000 clones, around 85% of which show up once; approximately 4.2% is in the top ten. Cohorts were determined from participant-reported clinical history. The rearrangement uses TRBV21-1 and TRBJ1-4. TRBV21-1 is a recognized pseudogene. This sequence originates from a woman younger than 45 who had recovered from COVID-19. Sequencing was carried out using PBMCs or T cells enriched from blood (not recorded which). Written as DNA, the CDR3 is TGTGCCAGCAACTTACCCGGGACGGGGGGGATGTTGGCTAATGAAAAACTGTTTTTT. This sequence encodes CASNLPGTGGMLANEKLFF.